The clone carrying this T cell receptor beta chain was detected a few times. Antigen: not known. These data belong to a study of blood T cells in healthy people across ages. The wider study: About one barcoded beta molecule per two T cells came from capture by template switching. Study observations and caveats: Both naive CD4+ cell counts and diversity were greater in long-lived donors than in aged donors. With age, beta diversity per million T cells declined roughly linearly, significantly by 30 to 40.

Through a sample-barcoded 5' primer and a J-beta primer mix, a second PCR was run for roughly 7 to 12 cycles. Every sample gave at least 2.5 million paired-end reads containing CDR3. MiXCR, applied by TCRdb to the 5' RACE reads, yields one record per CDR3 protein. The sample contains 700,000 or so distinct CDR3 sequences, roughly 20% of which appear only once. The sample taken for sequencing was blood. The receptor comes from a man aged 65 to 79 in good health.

CDR3 loop: CASSLVGLAGGSSYNEQFF. DNA of the CDR3: TGCGCCAGCAGCTTGGTGGGACTAGCGGGGGGGAGCTCCTACAATGAGCAGTTCTTC. This chain joins TRBV5-1 and TRBJ2-1; 16 nucleotides match TRBD2. From germline, CDR1 is SGHRS and CDR2 YFSETQ. This CDR3 contains 19 residues. J gave up 0 bases and V 0 bases, and 3 bases lay outside the gene matches.